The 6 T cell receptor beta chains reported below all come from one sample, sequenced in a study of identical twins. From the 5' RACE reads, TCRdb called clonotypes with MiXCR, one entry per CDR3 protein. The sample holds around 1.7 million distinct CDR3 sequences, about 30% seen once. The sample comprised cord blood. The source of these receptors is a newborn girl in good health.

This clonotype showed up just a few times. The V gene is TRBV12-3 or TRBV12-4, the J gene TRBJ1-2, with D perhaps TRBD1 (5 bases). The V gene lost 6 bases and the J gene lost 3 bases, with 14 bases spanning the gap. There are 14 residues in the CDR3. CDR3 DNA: TGTGCCAGCAGCCCCCGGGGGAGGCACTATGGCTACACCTTC. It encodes CASSPRGRHYGYTF.

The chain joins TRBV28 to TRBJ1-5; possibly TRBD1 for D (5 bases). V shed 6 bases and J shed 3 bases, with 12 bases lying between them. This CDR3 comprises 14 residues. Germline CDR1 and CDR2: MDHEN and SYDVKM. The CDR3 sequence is CASSRLGTNQPQHF. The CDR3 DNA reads TGTGCCAGCAGCCGGTTGGGGACCAATCAGCCCCAGCATTTT. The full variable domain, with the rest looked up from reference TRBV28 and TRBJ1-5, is DVKVTQSSRYLVKRTGEKVFLECVQDMDHENMFWYRQDPGLGLRLIYFSYDVKMKEKGDIPEGYSVSREKKERFSLILESASTNQTSMYLCASSRLGTNQPQHFGDGTRLSIL.

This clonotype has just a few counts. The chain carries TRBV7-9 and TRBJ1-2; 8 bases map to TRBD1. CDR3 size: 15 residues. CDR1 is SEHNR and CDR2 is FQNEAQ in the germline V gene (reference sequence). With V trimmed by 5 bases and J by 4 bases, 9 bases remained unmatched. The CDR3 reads CASSPWTGPSYGYTF. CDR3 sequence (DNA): TGTGCCAGCAGCCCCTGGACAGGGCCCTCCTATGGCTACACCTTC.

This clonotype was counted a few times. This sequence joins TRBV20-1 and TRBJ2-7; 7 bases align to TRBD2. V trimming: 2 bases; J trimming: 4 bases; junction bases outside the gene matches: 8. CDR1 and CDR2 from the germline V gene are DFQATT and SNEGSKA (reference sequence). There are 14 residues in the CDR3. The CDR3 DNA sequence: TGCAGTGCTAGATTTGGGGGGGACGTATACGAGCAGTACTTC. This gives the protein CSARFGGDVYEQYF.

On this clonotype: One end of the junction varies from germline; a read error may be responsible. The CDR3: CASSQDSYGQYF. CDR3 DNA: TGCGCCAGCAGCCAGGACAGCTACGGGCAGTACTTC. The chain is built from TRBV5-1 and TRBJ2-7; D possibly corresponds to TRBD1 (6 bases). Germline V CDR1 and CDR2: SGHRS, YFSETQ. The CDR3 sequence is 12 residues long.

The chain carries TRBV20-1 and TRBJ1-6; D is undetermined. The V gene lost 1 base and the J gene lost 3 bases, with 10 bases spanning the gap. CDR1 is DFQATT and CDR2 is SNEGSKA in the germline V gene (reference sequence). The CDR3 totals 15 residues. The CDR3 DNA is TGCAGTGCTAGAGCCCAACAGAGCTATAATTCACCCCTCCACTTT. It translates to CSARAQQSYNSPLHF.